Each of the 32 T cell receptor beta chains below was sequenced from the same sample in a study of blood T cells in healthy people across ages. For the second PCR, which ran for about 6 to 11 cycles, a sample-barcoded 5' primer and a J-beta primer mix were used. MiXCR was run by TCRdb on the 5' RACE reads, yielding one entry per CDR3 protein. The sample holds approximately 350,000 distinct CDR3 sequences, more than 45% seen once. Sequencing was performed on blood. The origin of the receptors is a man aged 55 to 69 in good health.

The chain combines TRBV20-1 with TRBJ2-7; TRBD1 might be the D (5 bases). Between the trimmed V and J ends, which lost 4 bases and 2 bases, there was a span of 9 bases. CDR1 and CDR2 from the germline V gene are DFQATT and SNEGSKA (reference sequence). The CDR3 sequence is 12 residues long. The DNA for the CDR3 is TGCAGTGCTAAAGGGGTTGCCTACGAGCAGTACTTC. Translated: CSAKGVAYEQYF.

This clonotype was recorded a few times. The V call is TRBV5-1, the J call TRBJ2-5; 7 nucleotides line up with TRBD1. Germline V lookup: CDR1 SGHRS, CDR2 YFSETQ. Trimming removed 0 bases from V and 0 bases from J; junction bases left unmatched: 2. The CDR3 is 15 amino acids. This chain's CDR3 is CASSLGRGYQETQYF. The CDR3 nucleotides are TGCGCCAGCAGCTTGGGCAGGGGGTACCAAGAGACCCAGTACTTC.

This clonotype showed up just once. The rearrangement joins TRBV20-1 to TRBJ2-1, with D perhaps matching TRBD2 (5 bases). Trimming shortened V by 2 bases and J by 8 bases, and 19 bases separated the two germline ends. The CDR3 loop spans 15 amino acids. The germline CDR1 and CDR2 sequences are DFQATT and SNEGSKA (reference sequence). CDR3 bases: TGCAGTGCTAGATCCGCGGCGGGCCGCCCCTATGAGCAGTTCTTC. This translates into CSARSAAGRPYEQFF.

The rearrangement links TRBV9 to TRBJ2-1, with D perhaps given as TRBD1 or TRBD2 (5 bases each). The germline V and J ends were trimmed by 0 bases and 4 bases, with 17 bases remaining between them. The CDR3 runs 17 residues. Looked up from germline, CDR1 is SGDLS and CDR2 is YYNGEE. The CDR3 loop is CASSVGPGAGFYNEQFF. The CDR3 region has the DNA TGTGCCAGCAGCGTAGGCCCCGGGGCAGGATTTTACAATGAGCAGTTCTTC.

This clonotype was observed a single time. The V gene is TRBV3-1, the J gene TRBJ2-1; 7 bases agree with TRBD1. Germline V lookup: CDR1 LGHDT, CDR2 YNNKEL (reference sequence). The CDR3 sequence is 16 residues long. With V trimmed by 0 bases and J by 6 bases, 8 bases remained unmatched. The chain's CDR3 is CASSQDRQGHRNEQFF. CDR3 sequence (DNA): TGTGCCAGCAGCCAAGATCGACAGGGCCACCGCAATGAGCAGTTCTTC.

Here the CDR3 reads CASSLEDADYEQYF. The CDR3 bases are TGCGCCAGCAGCTTGGAGGATGCAGACTACGAGCAGTACTTC. The rearrangement links TRBV5-1 to TRBJ2-7; D unresolved. The CDR3 extends over 14 amino acids. Germline-derived CDR1 and CDR2 are SGHRS and YFSETQ. Trimming took 0 bases from V and 3 from J, leaving 10 bases between them.

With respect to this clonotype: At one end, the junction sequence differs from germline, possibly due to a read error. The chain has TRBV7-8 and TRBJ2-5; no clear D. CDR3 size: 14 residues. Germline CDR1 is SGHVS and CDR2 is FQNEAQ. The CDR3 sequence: CANSNRRSQETQYF. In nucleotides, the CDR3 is TGTGCCAACAGCAACCGACGGAGCCAAGAGACCCAGTACTTC.

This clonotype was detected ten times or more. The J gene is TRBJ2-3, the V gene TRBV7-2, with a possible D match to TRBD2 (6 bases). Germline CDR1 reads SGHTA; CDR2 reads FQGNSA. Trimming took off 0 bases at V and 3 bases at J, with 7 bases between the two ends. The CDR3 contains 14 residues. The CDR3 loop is CASSLAGTTDTQYF. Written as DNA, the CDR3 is TGTGCCAGCAGCTTAGCCGGGACTACAGATACGCAGTATTTT.

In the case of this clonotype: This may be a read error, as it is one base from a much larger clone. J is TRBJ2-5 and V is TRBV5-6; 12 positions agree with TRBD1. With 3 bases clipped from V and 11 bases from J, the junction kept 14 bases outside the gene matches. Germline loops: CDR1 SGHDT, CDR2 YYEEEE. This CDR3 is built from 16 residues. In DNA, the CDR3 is TGTGCCAGCAGCTGGGAGTCGGGACAGGGGGCGAGGGAGCAGTACTTC. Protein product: CASSWESGQGAREQYF.

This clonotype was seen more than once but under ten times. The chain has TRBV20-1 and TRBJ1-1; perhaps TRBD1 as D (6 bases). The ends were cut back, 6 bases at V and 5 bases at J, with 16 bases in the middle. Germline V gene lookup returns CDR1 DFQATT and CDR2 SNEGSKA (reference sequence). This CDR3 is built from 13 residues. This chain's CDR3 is CSAHQQGRTEAFF. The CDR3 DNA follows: TGCAGTGCCCACCAACAGGGTCGAACTGAAGCTTTCTTT.

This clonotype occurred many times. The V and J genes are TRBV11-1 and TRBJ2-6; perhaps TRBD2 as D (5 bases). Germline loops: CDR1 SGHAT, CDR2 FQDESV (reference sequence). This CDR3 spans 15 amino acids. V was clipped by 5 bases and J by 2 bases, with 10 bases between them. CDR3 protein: CASSTGVTGANVLTF. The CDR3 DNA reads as TGTGCCAGCAGCACCGGGGTCACTGGGGCCAACGTCCTGACTTTC.

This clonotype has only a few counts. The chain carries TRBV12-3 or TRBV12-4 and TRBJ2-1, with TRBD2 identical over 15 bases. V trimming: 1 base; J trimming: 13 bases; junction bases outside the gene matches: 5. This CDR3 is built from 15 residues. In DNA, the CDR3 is TGTGCCAGCAGTTTAGGGACTAGCGGGAGGGCGGGACAGTTCTTC. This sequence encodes CASSLGTSGRAGQFF.

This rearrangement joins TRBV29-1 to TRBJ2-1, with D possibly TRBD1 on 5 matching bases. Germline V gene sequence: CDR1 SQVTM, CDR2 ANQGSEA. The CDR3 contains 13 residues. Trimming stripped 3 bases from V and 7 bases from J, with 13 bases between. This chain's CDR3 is CSVEGRVVNEQFF. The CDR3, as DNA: TGCAGCGTTGAGGGCAGGGTAGTAAATGAGCAGTTCTTC.

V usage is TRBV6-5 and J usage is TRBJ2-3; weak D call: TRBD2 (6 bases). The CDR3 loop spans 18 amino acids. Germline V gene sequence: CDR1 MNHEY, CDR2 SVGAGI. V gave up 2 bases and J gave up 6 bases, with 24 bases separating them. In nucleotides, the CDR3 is TGTGCCAGCAGTTACCCGAAGATCCGGGAGAGATTAGGGGATACGCAGTATTTT. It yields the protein CASSYPKIRERLGDTQYF.

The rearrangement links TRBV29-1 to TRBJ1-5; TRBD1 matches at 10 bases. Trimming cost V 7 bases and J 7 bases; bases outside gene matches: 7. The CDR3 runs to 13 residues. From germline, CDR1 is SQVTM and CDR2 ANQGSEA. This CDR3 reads CSAGTGVSQPQHF. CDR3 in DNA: TGCAGCGCCGGGACAGGGGTGAGCCAGCCCCAGCATTTT. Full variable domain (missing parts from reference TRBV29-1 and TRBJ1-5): SAVISQKPSRDICQRGTSLTIQCQVDSQVTMMFWYRQQPGQSLTLIATANQGSEATYESGFVIDKFPISRPNLTFSTLTVSNMSPEDSSIYLCSAGTGVSQPQHFGDGTRLSIL.

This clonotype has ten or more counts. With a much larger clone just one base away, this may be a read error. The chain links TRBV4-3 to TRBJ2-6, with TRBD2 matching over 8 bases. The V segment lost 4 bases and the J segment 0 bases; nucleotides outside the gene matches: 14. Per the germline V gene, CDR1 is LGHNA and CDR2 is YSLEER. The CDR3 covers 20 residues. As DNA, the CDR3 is TGCGCCAGCAGCCCAACGGGGGGGATGCCCCTAGCCTCTGGGGCCAACGTCCTGACTTTC. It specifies CASSPTGGMPLASGANVLTF.

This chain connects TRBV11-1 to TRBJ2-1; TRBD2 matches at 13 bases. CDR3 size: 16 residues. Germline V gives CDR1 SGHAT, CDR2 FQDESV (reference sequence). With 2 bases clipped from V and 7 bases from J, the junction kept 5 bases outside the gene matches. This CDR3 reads CASSLTLAGGRNEQFF. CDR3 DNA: TGTGCCAGCAGCTTAACACTAGCGGGAGGGAGAAATGAGCAGTTCTTC.

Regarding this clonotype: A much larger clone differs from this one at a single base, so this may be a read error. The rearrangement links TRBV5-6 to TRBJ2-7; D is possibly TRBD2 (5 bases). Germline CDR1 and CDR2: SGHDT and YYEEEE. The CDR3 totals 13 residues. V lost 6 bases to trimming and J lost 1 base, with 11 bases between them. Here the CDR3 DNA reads TGTGCCAGCACCTCTCCGGGATCCTACGAGCAGTACTTC. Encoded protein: CASTSPGSYEQYF.

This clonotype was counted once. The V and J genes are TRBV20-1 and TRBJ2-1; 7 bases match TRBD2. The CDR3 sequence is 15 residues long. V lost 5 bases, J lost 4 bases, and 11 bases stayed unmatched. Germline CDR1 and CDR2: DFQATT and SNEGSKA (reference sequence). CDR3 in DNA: TGCAGTGCTGTCGGGGGGAGCGGTAGATACAATGAGCAGTTCTTC. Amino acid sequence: CSAVGGSGRYNEQFF.

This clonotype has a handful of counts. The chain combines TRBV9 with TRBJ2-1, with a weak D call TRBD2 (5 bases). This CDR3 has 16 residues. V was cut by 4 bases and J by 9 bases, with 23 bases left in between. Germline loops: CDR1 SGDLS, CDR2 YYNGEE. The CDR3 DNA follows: TGTGCCAGCAGCCCCAGTCTACTAGTTCCCCTAGGTGAGCAGTTCTTC. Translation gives CASSPSLLVPLGEQFF.

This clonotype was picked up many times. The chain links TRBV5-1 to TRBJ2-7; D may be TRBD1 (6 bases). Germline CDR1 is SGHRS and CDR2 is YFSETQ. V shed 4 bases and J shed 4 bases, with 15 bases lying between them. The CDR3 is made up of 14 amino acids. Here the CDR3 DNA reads TGCGCCAGCAGCCCCTCGCAGGGGTGGTACGAGCAGTACTTC. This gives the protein CASSPSQGWYEQYF.

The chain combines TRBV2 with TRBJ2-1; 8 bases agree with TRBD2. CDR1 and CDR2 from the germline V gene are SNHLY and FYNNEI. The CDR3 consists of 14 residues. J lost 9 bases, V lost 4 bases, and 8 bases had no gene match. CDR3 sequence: CASSGTRAGAEQFF. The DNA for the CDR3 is TGTGCCAGCAGTGGGACTCGAGCGGGAGCTGAGCAGTTCTTC.

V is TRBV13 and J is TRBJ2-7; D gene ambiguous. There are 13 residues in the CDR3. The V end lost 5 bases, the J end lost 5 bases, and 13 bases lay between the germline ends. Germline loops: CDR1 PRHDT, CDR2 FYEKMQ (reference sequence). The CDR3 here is CASSVASYDEQYF. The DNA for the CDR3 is TGTGCCAGCAGCGTAGCTAGTTACGACGAGCAGTACTTC.

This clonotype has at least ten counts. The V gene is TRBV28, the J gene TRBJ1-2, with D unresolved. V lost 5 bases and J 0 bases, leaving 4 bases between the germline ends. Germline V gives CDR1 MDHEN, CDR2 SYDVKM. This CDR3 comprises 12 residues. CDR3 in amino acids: CASSTTNYGYTF. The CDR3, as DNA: TGTGCCAGCAGTACCACTAACTATGGCTACACCTTC.

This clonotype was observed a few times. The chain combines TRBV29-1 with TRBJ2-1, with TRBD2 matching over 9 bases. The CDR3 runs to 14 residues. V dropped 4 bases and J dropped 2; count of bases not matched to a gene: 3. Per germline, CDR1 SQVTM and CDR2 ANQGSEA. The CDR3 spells CSVVPSGTYNEQFF. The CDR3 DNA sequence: TGCAGCGTTGTCCCTAGCGGGACCTACAATGAGCAGTTCTTC.

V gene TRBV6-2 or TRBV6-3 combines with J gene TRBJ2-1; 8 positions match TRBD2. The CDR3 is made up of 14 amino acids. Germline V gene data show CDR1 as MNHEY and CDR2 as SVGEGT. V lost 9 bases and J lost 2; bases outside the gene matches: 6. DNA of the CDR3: TGTGCCAGTACCACGGGAGGGCCCTACAATGAGCAGTTCTTC. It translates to CASTTGGPYNEQFF.

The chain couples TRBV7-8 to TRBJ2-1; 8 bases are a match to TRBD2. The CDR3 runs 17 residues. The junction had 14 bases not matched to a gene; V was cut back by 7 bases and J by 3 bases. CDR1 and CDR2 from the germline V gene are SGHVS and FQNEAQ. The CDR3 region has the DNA TGTGCCAGCATTCCTCCAACACTAGCGGTGATCTACAATGAGCAGTTCTTC. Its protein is CASIPPTLAVIYNEQFF.

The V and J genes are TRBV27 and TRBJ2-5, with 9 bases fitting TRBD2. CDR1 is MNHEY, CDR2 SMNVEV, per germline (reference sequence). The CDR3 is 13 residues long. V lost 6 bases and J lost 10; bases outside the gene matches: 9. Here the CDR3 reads CASSPGLALSQYF. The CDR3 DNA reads TGTGCCAGCAGCCCCGGACTAGCGTTGAGCCAGTACTTC.

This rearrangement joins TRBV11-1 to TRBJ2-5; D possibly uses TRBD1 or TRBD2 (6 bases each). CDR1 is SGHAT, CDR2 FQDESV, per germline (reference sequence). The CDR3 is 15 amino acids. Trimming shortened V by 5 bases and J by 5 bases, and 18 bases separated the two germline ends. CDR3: CASSPSGGTGETQYF. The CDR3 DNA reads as TGTGCCAGCAGCCCATCCGGGGGCACGGGGGAGACCCAGTACTTC.

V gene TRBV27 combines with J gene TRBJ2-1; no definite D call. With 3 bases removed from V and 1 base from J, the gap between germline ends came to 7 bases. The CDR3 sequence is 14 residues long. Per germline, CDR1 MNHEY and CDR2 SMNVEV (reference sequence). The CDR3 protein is CASSLRESYNEQFF. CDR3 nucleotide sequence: TGTGCCAGCAGTTTGCGAGAATCCTACAATGAGCAGTTCTTC.

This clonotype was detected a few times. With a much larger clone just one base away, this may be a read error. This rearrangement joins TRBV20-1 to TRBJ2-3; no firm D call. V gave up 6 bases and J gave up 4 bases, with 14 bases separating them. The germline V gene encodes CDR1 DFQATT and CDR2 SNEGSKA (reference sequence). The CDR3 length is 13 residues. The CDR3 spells CSARRVAADTQYF. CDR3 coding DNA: TGCAGTGCAAGACGAGTTGCCGCAGATACGCAGTATTTT.

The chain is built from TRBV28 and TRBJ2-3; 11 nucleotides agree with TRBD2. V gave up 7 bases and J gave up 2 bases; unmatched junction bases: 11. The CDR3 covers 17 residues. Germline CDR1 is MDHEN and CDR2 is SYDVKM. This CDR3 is CASTIRTSGYPTDTQYF. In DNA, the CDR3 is TGTGCCAGCACCATCAGGACTAGCGGGTACCCCACAGATACGCAGTATTTT.